In its sample, the clone carrying this T cell receptor beta chain was seen many times. Its specificity is unknown. These data come from a study of T cells after yellow fever vaccination. Turning to the study itself: Where fractions had low cell numbers, libraries were prepared from them with the SMART-Seq v4 Ultra Low Input RNA kit. Study results and limitations: Most primary-vaccination clones recurred post-booster (roughly 97% CD4, 85% to 90% CD8). Abundant clonotypes from the bulk population could have been carried over as contaminants into FACS-sorted repertoires.

TCRdb re-called the 5' RACE reads with MiXCR, one entry per CDR3 protein. The repertoire holds 340,000 or so distinct CDR3 sequences, around 12% seen once, with 2.5% to 3.5% in the top ten. The CDR3 contains 15 residues. From germline, CDR1 is LGHNA and CDR2 YSLEER. The V gene lost 1 base and the J gene lost 5 bases, with 14 bases spanning the gap. This clonotype was sampled from a man aged 18-30 years who received the YFV17D yellow fever vaccine. The genes are TRBV4-3 and TRBJ2-5; D perhaps matches TRBD2 (7 bases). This material consisted of CD4+ T cells sorted from PBMCs, taken 15 days after the yellow fever booster vaccination. The CDR3 region has the DNA TGCGCCAGCAGCCAAGGGGGGGCGGGGGACGAGACCCAGTACTTC. It yields the protein CASSQGGAGDETQYF.